This TCR beta chain was observed in a study of T-cell reconstitution after alpha-beta-depleted transplantation in children. Unique molecular identifiers were incorporated when the TCRbeta library was constructed. TCRdb processed the PCR reads anew with MiXCR; each CDR3 protein has one entry. The data show more than 200,000 distinct CDR3 sequences, approximately 8.4% seen once. Study observations and caveats: TCRbeta diversity was high at day 60 in some patients (a result of surviving recipient T cells and thymic progenitors). Once a year had passed after transplant, T-cell counts and diversity came mostly from newly produced T cells. In patients about two months after transplant, alpha-beta T cells reportedly arose from several hundred expanded graft clones.

The CDR3 contains 17 residues. From germline, CDR1 is SGHRS and CDR2 YFSETQ. Between the trimmed V and J ends, which lost 0 bases and 4 bases, there was a span of 14 bases. A remark on this clonotype: Its antigen remains unknown.

The sequences come from PBMCs, mostly from graft donor cells, collected 360 days after TCRalphabeta/CD19-depleted stem cell transplant. The V and J genes are TRBV5-1 and TRBJ2-6; tentatively, D is TRBD1 (6 bases). This receptor was identified in a male patient between 2 and 15 years old who had a stem cell transplant for acute myeloid leukemia, so the T cells may come from the graft donor. The CDR3 coding sequence is TGCGCCAGCAGCTTGGTGGGGCCAGGGGTCGGGGCCAACGTCCTGACTTTC. It codes for CASSLVGPGVGANVLTF. The full variable domain, in which reference TRBV5-1 and TRBJ2-6 provide the parts outside the CDR3, is KAGVTQTPRYLIKTRGQQVTLSCSPISGHRSVSWYQQTPGQGLQFLFEYFSETQRNKGNFPGRFSGRQFSNSRSEMNVSTLELGDSALYLCASSLVGPGVGANVLTFGAGSRLTVL.